This T cell receptor beta chain was identified in a study of cytomegalovirus exposure and HLA in healthy donors. PCR used 60 Vbeta primers and 13 Jbeta primers. Profiled with immunoSEQ multiplex PCR; TCRdb holds only in-frame clones, not every one. The table has 90,000 to 130,000 clones, approximately 79% seen once. V trimming: 3 bases; J trimming: 6 bases; junction bases outside the gene matches: 8. CDR1 is SNHLY, CDR2 FYNNEI, per germline. CDR3 length: 18 residues. Sequencing was performed on PBMCs. The chain joins TRBV2 to TRBJ2-1, with 16 bases identical to TRBD2. This receptor was obtained from a man aged 30 to 39 in good health and CMV-seropositive. This CDR3 reads CASSEEGTSGGASNEQFF. CDR3 nucleotide sequence: TGTGCCAGCAGTGAGGAAGGGACTAGCGGGGGGGCTTCCAATGAGCAGTTCTTC.